This entry features one T cell receptor (beta chain) sequence. The antigen this receptor binds is unknown. Per-base quality was not reported, and no clone a single base away is much larger than it. TCRbeta CDR3 regions were amplified from genomic DNA by means of the immunoSEQ Assay, a bias-controlled multiplex PCR. The study's own analysis went as follows. Within the assay, amplification of reference gene primers was used to estimate how many nucleated cells each sample contained. Sequence reads were collapsed and filtered to measure the absolute abundance of every unique TCRbeta CDR3 rearrangement. For each sample, productive Simpson clonality was calculated as the square root of Simpson's diversity index across productive rearrangements. In TCRdb, the immuneACCESS table is reduced to in-frame sequences with V and J assigned. These tables do not hold every clone; where another copy was compared, an unresolved V gene accounts for under half, and the others remain unexplained. V and J calls and clone size are those listed in that table; D and trimming were worked out from the DNA. The sample table shows approximately 450,000 clones, and 85% to 90% are seen once. 1.1% of the sample goes to the ten largest clones.

These data are taken from a study of blood T cell repertoires in COVID-19 (dated by TCRdb to the early 2020s). A note on the overall study: Samples from collaborators originated in the United States, Italy and Spain and spanned both the acute and convalescent phases of COVID-19. The prospective study material was composed of cDNA or gDNA derived from T cells, B-cell-depleted T cells, or PBMCs. Subjects who had been exposed to COVID-19, were actively infected with it, or had recovered from it provided the deeply sampled blood TCRbeta repertoires that made up the dataset. A freely available public database, intended as a resource for researchers studying the immune response to SARS-CoV-2, is where the repertoires were released. The samples were drawn from two sources: the first 160 participants of the ongoing ImmuneRACE study, and approximately 1,300 subjects contributed by 6 global collaborators. The sample metadata nearly always contained a de-identified subject ID, COVID-19 status, age in years and sex. HLA class I and class II types, where available, came from metadata supplied by the sample provider rather than from assay-based typing. General conclusions and limits of the study: Clinical and demographic metadata were provided uncurated, with the amount varying by source and participant.

V is cut by 4 bases and J by 0 bases, and the space between the germline ends is 12 bases. The CDR3 goes from the cysteine to the phenylalanine over 15 residues. CDR3 DNA only is kept here, 45 bases in frame from base 1. CDR1 MGHRA and CDR2 YSYEKL were looked up in the germline V gene. In the prospective study, participants were roughly 18 to 100 years old, resided in fewer than 25 geographic areas of the United States, and were enrolled through a virtual design. In the prospective study, cohorts were assigned on the basis of participant-reported clinical history obtained from a screening survey and a study questionnaire. ImmuneRACE Cohort 3 recovered participants were defined by two consecutive negative NP/OP PCR tests, healthcare professional clearance, or symptom resolution. Mobile phlebotomists in the prospective study collected whole blood, serum and a nasopharyngeal or oropharyngeal swab from every participant. Participants in the prospective study had the option to provide additional blood draws and questionnaires over a roughly 2-month period. Before DNA extraction, prospective study blood samples were shipped either frozen or at room temperature.

The sequence was collected from a man under 40 who had recovered from COVID-19. The V gene is TRBV4-1 and the J gene is TRBJ1-1; no D gene is confidently identified. The source material was PBMCs or T cells enriched from blood (not recorded which). The CDR3 corresponds to CASSLIADMNTEAFF. The DNA sequence is as follows: TGCGCCAGCAGCCTAATTGCAGACATGAACACTGAAGCTTTCTTT.